The 11 T cell receptor beta chains below all came from one sample that was sequenced in a study of preoperative IRX-2 immunotherapy in early breast cancer. Libraries were prepared by immunoSEQ multiplex PCR; TCRdb keeps only in-frame clonotypes and omits some of them. Among 25,000 to 35,000 clones, 82% were seen once, and the ten largest hold less than 3.5%. As for treatment: preoperative locoregional IRX-2 cytokine immunotherapy. The sample here was taken from a patient treated with IRX-2 immunotherapy. The origin of the receptors is a human donor with breast cancer.

The CDR3 sequence: CASSPLRTSPWLSEQYF. The CDR3 DNA follows: TGTGCCAGCAGTCCACTCAGGACGTCGCCCTGGCTTTCCGAGCAGTACTTC. The chain recombines TRBV6-8 with TRBJ2-7; the D is unclear. V was clipped by 5 bases and J by 6 bases, with 26 bases between them. The CDR3 runs to 17 residues. In germline, CDR1 is MNHGY, CDR2 SAAAGT.

This sequence joins TRBV18 and TRBJ1-2; 7 positions agree with TRBD1. CDR1 KGHSH and CDR2 LQKENI come from the germline V gene. V trimming: 10 bases; J trimming: 4 bases; junction bases outside the gene matches: 9. The CDR3 is made up of 13 amino acids. CDR3 region: CATERGGGYGYTF. The CDR3 nucleotides read TGTGCCACTGAAAGAGGGGGCGGCTATGGCTACACCTTC.

This clone was counted a few times. The gene calls are TRBV11-3 and TRBJ2-2; 11 nucleotides align to TRBD2. V gave up 3 bases and J gave up 2 bases; unmatched junction bases: 2. There are 16 residues in the CDR3. CDR1 and CDR2 (germline): SGHNT, YENEEA. DNA of the CDR3: TGTGCCAGCAGCTTGGGACTAGCGGTAAACACCGGGGAGCTGTTTTTT. Its protein product is CASSLGLAVNTGELFF.

The chain joins TRBV19 to TRBJ2-3, with 7 bases matching TRBD2. Germline CDR1 is LNHDA and CDR2 is SQIVND (reference sequence). J lost 3 bases, V lost 3 bases, and 6 bases had no gene match. This CDR3 has 15 amino acids. This CDR3 reads CASSIPGLTTDTQYF. The CDR3 region has the DNA TGTGCCAGTAGTATCCCGGGACTAACAACAGATACGCAGTATTTT.

This clone was counted a single time. V usage is TRBV29-1 and J usage is TRBJ2-1, with 9 bases identical to TRBD1. V shed 4 bases and J 8 bases; nucleotides not matched to a gene: 6. The CDR3 is 13 amino acids. Germline V gene lookup returns CDR1 SQVTM and CDR2 ANQGSEA. CDR3 region: CSVGRDRVHEQFF. For the CDR3, the DNA is TGCAGCGTTGGAAGGGACAGGGTGCATGAGCAGTTCTTC.

This chain uses TRBV6-8 with TRBJ2-2; 14 nucleotides line up with TRBD2. The germline V gene has CDR1 MNHGY and CDR2 SAAAGT. This CDR3 spans 16 amino acids. V shed 6 bases and J 6 bases; nucleotides not matched to a gene: 6. CDR3 DNA sequence: TGTGCCAGCAGGGGACTAGCGGGAGCGGGGGCCGGGGAGCTGTTTTTT. It is translated as CASRGLAGAGAGELFF.

The rearrangement uses TRBV6-8 and TRBJ1-6; possibly TRBD1 for D (6 bases). This CDR3 has 15 amino acids. Germline CDR1 reads MNHGY; CDR2 reads SAAAGT. V lost 2 bases and J 5 bases, leaving 10 bases between the germline ends. This CDR3 reads CASSYRDTNNSPLHF. The CDR3 nucleotides are TGTGCCAGCAGTTACCGGGACACCAATAATTCACCCCTCCACTTT.

The table lists this clone with a count of one. V usage is TRBV14 and J usage is TRBJ2-4, with 7 bases lining up with TRBD2. V shed 5 bases, J shed 8 bases, and the junction held 6 bases outside the gene matches. The length of the CDR3 is 13 residues. The germline V gene has CDR1 SGHDN and CDR2 FVKESK. The CDR3 loop reads CASSGRVWDIQYF. DNA for the CDR3: TGTGCCAGCAGCGGGAGGGTTTGGGACATTCAGTACTTC.

This chain joins TRBV11-3 and TRBJ1-5; D uncertain. Germline V lookup: CDR1 SGHNT, CDR2 YENEEA. CDR3 length: 14 residues. The V gene lost 3 bases and the J gene lost 3 bases, with 9 bases spanning the gap. For the CDR3, the DNA is TGTGCCAGCAGCTTGGGCAGGAACAATCAGCCCCAGCATTTT. Protein product: CASSLGRNNQPQHF.

This chain uses TRBV6-8 with TRBJ2-5, with unresolved D. The CDR3 runs to 18 residues. Germline V gene lookup returns CDR1 MNHGY and CDR2 SAAAGT. With 5 bases removed from V and 2 bases from J, the gap between germline ends came to 24 bases. The CDR3 loop reads CASSPPPRKSTTQETQYF. DNA for the CDR3: TGTGCCAGCAGTCCTCCCCCGAGAAAATCTACCACACAAGAGACCCAGTACTTC.

This rearrangement joins TRBV5-1 to TRBJ2-3, with 9 bases fitting TRBD1. Germline V gene data show CDR1 as SGHRS and CDR2 as YFSETQ. The ends lost 3 bases at V and 3 bases at J; junction bases unmatched: 5. The CDR3 loop spans 15 amino acids. The CDR3 region has the DNA TGCGCCAGCAGCTGGGGTGGACAGGGGACAGATACGCAGTATTTT. This codes for CASSWGGQGTDTQYF.